This record looks at one TCR beta chain sequence and its context. The source of the sample is a study of blood T cell repertoires in COVID-19. Study-level background: COVID-19 samples, acute and convalescent, were from the United States, Italy and Spain. From T cells, B-cell-depleted T cells, or PBMCs came the material, which was cDNA or gDNA.

Authors' data handling: From reference gene primer amplification, estimates of nucleated cell counts were derived. Clones were sequenced by immunoSEQ multiplex PCR, and TCRdb holds only the in-frame ones, with some missing. The V and J calls and the clone size are those of that table, but D and trimming were determined from the DNA. The sample has roughly 120,000 clones; over 80% are singletons. The germline V gene encodes CDR1 LNHDA and CDR2 SQIVND (reference sequence). The CDR3 sequence is 17 residues long. Trimming stripped 5 bases from V and 6 bases from J, with 25 bases between. The clonotype comes from a young man with acute or convalescent COVID-19. The chain has TRBV19 and TRBJ1-2, with a possible D match to TRBD1 (6 bases). Material for sequencing was peripheral blood. The chain's CDR3 is CASSPRQASRGQNGYTF. Here the CDR3 DNA reads TGTGCCAGTAGTCCAAGACAGGCAAGCAGGGGCCAAAATGGCTACACCTTC.